The next 28 T cell receptor beta chains were all read from a single sample in a study of graft-versus-host responses after intestinal transplantation. Sequenced by immunoSEQ multiplex PCR; TCRdb stores in-frame clones only, minus some. The sample holds about 86,000 clones, roughly 90% seen once. The antigens for these receptors are not known. Material: unstimulated CD8+ T cells sorted from spleen or lymph node cells, obtained before intestinal transplant. Receptor source: a human donor who received an intestinal transplant.

In its sample, this clone was seen a few times. The CDR3: CASSLALGGFRAYEQYF. As DNA, the CDR3 is TGTGCCAGCAGCTTGGCTTTGGGCGGTTTCAGGGCCTACGAGCAGTACTTC. The chain links TRBV5-6 to TRBJ2-7; TRBD1 might be the D (5 bases). Germline-derived CDR1 and CDR2 are SGHDT and YYEEEE. The V end was cut by 0 bases, the J end by 2 bases, with 18 bases between. The CDR3 sequence is 17 residues long.

The chain combines TRBV7-6 with TRBJ2-7, with D possibly matching TRBD2 (5 bases). Trimming shortened V by 1 base and J by 5 bases, and 6 bases separated the two germline ends. The CDR3 loop spans 12 amino acids. Germline CDR1 is SGHVS and CDR2 is FNYEAQ. CDR3 nucleotide sequence: TGTGCCAGCAGCTTAGTCGGGGACGAGCAGTACTTC. Amino acid sequence: CASSLVGDEQYF.

V usage is TRBV28 and J usage is TRBJ2-2, with 12 bases matching TRBD2. From germline, CDR1 is MDHEN and CDR2 SYDVKM. This CDR3 is built from 16 residues. With 4 bases clipped from V and 5 bases from J, the junction kept 5 bases outside the gene matches. Here the CDR3 DNA reads TGTGCCAGCAGTTCCCGGACTAGCGGGATTACCGGGGAGCTGTTTTTT. This translates into CASSSRTSGITGELFF.

The rearrangement uses TRBV7-9 and TRBJ2-1, with D unclear. CDR1 SEHNR and CDR2 FQNEAQ come from the germline V gene (reference sequence). Between the trimmed V and J ends, which lost 4 bases and 7 bases, there was a span of 14 bases. The CDR3 spans 14 residues. For the CDR3, the DNA is TGTGCCAGCAGCTCGGCGCTCCCGGGTAATGAGCAGTTCTTC. It encodes CASSSALPGNEQFF.

V gene TRBV30 combines with J gene TRBJ1-1; 7 positions match TRBD1. CDR1 and CDR2 from the germline V gene are GTSNPN and SVGIG (reference sequence). J gave up 4 bases and V 7 bases, and 12 bases lay outside the gene matches. The CDR3 loop spans 14 amino acids. CDR3 DNA: TGTGCCTTCGACTCAGGGGGGTGGGTCACTGAAGCTTTCTTT. This encodes CAFDSGGWVTEAFF.

The chain recombines TRBV7-9 with TRBJ2-1; D gene ambiguous. Germline V gene sequence: CDR1 SEHNR, CDR2 FQNEAQ (reference sequence). V was shortened by 4 bases and J by 7 bases, with 14 bases between the two germline ends. The CDR3 is made up of 14 amino acids. CDR3 sequence: CASSSPTELNEQFF. The CDR3 region has the DNA TGTGCCAGCAGCTCGCCAACCGAGCTGAATGAGCAGTTCTTC.

The chain uses TRBV28 and TRBJ1-1, with no clear D. The CDR3 runs 13 residues. Germline V gene data show CDR1 as MDHEN and CDR2 as SYDVKM. Between the trimmed V and J ends, which lost 5 bases and 0 bases, there was a span of 7 bases. CDR3 nucleotides: TGTGCCAGCAGTCCAACATTGAACACTGAAGCTTTCTTT. It translates to CASSPTLNTEAFF.

This clone was found a few times. The gene calls are TRBV6-5 and TRBJ1-2, with a possible D match to TRBD1 (5 bases). The CDR3 runs to 13 residues. Trimming shortened V by 5 bases and J by 4 bases, and 11 bases separated the two germline ends. Germline V gene lookup returns CDR1 MNHEY and CDR2 SVGAGI. CDR3 in amino acids: CASSEGQGYGYTF. CDR3 DNA sequence: TGTGCCAGCAGTGAAGGGCAGGGCTATGGCTACACCTTC.

V is TRBV19 and J is TRBJ2-1; 11 bases map to TRBD2. CDR1 LNHDA and CDR2 SQIVND come from the germline V gene (reference sequence). The trim removed 4 bases at V and 3 bases at J, leaving 17 bases unmatched. The CDR3 spans 20 residues. The CDR3 DNA reads as TGTGCCAGTAGTACACTTAGCGGGAGGGCCTTGTCTACTCTCTACAATGAGCAGTTCTTC. Protein: CASSTLSGRALSTLYNEQFF.

V and J are TRBV7-9 and TRBJ1-4; TRBD1 might be the D (5 bases). The germline V gene has CDR1 SEHNR and CDR2 FQNEAQ (reference sequence). This CDR3 is 15 amino acids long. Trimming removed 5 bases at V and 0 bases at J, with 10 bases between. The CDR3 region is CASSPRQSTNEKLFF. CDR3 in DNA: TGTGCCAGCAGCCCTCGACAGTCAACTAATGAAAAACTGTTTTTT.

This chain joins TRBV6-1 and TRBJ2-5; 7 nucleotides align to TRBD2. The CDR3 consists of 14 residues. CDR1 and CDR2 (germline): MNHNS, SASEGT. J was trimmed by 2 bases and V by 6 bases; bases with no gene match: 6. CDR3 loop: CASRPEGLQETQYF. CDR3 coding DNA: TGTGCCAGCAGACCTGAGGGACTACAAGAGACCCAGTACTTC.

V usage is TRBV30 and J usage is TRBJ2-7; the D gene is possibly TRBD1 (5 bases). V was clipped by 2 bases and J by 0 bases, with 14 bases between them. This CDR3 is 15 amino acids long. Germline CDR1 reads GTSNPN; CDR2 reads SVGIG (reference sequence). CDR3 sequence (DNA): TGTGCCTGGAGTCCCCCGACAGTATCCTCCTACGAGCAGTACTTC. The encoded protein is CAWSPPTVSSYEQYF.

The chain joins TRBV5-1 to TRBJ1-2, with TRBD1 matching 7 bases. The length of the CDR3 is 12 residues. The germline gives CDR1 SGHRS, CDR2 YFSETQ. The J segment lost 12 bases and the V segment lost 3 bases, leaving 8 bases of the junction unmatched. The CDR3 nucleotides are TGCGCCAGCAGCTGGACAGGTTTGGGGGACACCTTC. Translation gives CASSWTGLGDTF.

The chain employs TRBV5-1 and TRBJ1-2; 8 positions agree with TRBD1. With V trimmed by 2 bases and J by 3 bases, 6 bases remained unmatched. The germline V gene has CDR1 SGHRS and CDR2 YFSETQ. This CDR3 is built from 15 residues. The CDR3 sequence is CASSFRPTGDYGYTF. CDR3 bases: TGCGCCAGCAGCTTTCGGCCGACAGGGGACTATGGCTACACCTTC.

V usage is TRBV21-1 and J usage is TRBJ2-3; the table's TRBD1 call for D was not verified on the DNA. TRBV21-1 is noted as a pseudogene. There are 13 residues in the CDR3. CDR3 sequence reads: CASSRDRRDTQYF. In DNA, the CDR3 is TGTGCCAGCAGCCGGGACAGGCGGGATACGCAGTATTTT.

This clone was observed once. This sequence joins TRBV7-9 and TRBJ2-7, with D possibly TRBD1 on 6 matching bases. This CDR3 is 14 amino acids long. Germline CDR1 and CDR2: SEHNR and FQNEAQ (reference sequence). V was trimmed by 8 bases and J by 3 bases, leaving 17 bases between them. CDR3 amino acids: CASCPGGPLYEQYF. The CDR3 region has the DNA TGTGCCAGCTGCCCTGGGGGCCCTCTCTACGAGCAGTACTTC.

The rearrangement uses TRBV4-1 and TRBJ1-3; TRBD1 agrees at 7 bases. Germline trimming cut 4 bases from V and 5 bases from J; bases unmatched to any gene: 5. Per germline, CDR1 MGHRA and CDR2 YSYEKL. The CDR3 consists of 14 residues. The CDR3 loop is CASSPSTGRNTIYF. The CDR3 DNA follows: TGCGCCAGCAGCCCTTCGACAGGGAGAAACACCATATATTTT.

The rearrangement links TRBV5-1 to TRBJ2-7; 15 positions match TRBD2. Germline V gene data show CDR1 as SGHRS and CDR2 as YFSETQ. With V trimmed by 5 bases and J by 7 bases, 13 bases remained unmatched. CDR3 length: 17 amino acids. As DNA, the CDR3 is TGCGCCAGCAGTCAATATGGACTAGCGGGAGGGCCTCGGGAGCAGTACTTC. It encodes CASSQYGLAGGPREQYF. Full variable domain (remainder filled in from reference TRBV5-1 and TRBJ2-7): KAGVTQTPRYLIKTRGQQVTLSCSPISGHRSVSWYQQTPGQGLQFLFEYFSETQRNKGNFPGRFSGRQFSNSRSEMNVSTLELGDSALYLCASSQYGLAGGPREQYFGPGTRLTVT.

The genes are TRBV4-1 and TRBJ1-2; 7 bases match TRBD1. The CDR3 is 14 residues long. CDR1 MGHRA and CDR2 YSYEKL come from the germline V gene. Trimming cost V 1 base and J 3 bases; bases outside gene matches: 2. The chain's CDR3 is CASSQGDSDYGYTF. In nucleotides, the CDR3 is TGCGCCAGCAGCCAAGGGGACAGCGACTATGGCTACACCTTC.

J is TRBJ1-1 and V is TRBV7-6; TRBD1 matches 7 bases. The V and J ends lost 5 bases and 1 base, in that order; junction bases with no gene match: 7. Germline V gives CDR1 SGHVS, CDR2 FNYEAQ. This CDR3 is built from 15 residues. The CDR3 protein is CASSLGGAENTEAFF. The DNA for the CDR3 is TGTGCCAGCAGCCTAGGGGGCGCGGAGAACACTGAAGCTTTCTTT.

This chain's CDR3 is CASSLLAGGTPEQYF. In nucleotides, the CDR3 is TGTGCCAGCAGCTTATTGGCGGGAGGGACCCCTGAGCAGTACTTC. The chain uses TRBV7-6 and TRBJ2-7, with 9 nucleotides matching TRBD2. This CDR3 comprises 15 residues. Germline loops: CDR1 SGHVS, CDR2 FNYEAQ. V was clipped by 2 bases and J by 7 bases; unmatched bases: 9.

This chain connects TRBV6-6 to TRBJ2-5; a possible D gene is TRBD2 (6 bases). CDR3 size: 16 residues. Trimming took 6 bases from V and 1 from J, leaving 18 bases between them. Germline values: CDR1 MNHNY, CDR2 SVGAGI (reference sequence). As DNA, the CDR3 is TGTGCCAGCAGGGTACAAGCGGGCCTAACCCAAGAGACCCAGTACTTC. Amino acid sequence: CASRVQAGLTQETQYF.

The chain employs TRBV19 and TRBJ1-5; TRBD1 is a possible D gene (6 bases). With 0 bases removed from V and 7 bases from J, the gap between germline ends came to 13 bases. Germline CDR1 and CDR2: LNHDA and SQIVND (reference sequence). The CDR3 is made up of 15 amino acids. As DNA, the CDR3 is TGTGCCAGTAGTATAGATCTGGGGGCTGAACAGCCCCAGCATTTT. Translation: CASSIDLGAEQPQHF.

The chain employs TRBV6-6 and TRBJ2-1, with D perhaps matching TRBD2 (6 bases). V lost 2 bases, J lost 4 bases, and 15 bases lay in between. Looked up from germline, CDR1 is MNHNY and CDR2 is SVGAGI (reference sequence). CDR3 length: 16 residues. Here the CDR3 reads CASSYPPRGKYNEQFF. The CDR3 nucleotides are TGTGCCAGCAGTTACCCCCCCCGGGGGAAATACAATGAGCAGTTCTTC.

The rearrangement links TRBV7-9 to TRBJ2-5, with a tentative D call TRBD1 (5 bases). V was cut by 5 bases and J by 5 bases, with 21 bases left in between. The CDR3 has 16 amino acids. Germline CDR1 and CDR2: SEHNR and FQNEAQ (reference sequence). The CDR3 DNA reads as TGTGCCAGCAGCCAACGCGGTGTAGGGGTGGGGGAGACCCAGTACTTC. It encodes CASSQRGVGVGETQYF.

The genes are TRBV4-1 and TRBJ2-7; tentative D call: TRBD2 (6 bases). The CDR3 runs 13 residues. CDR1 and CDR2 from the germline V gene are MGHRA and YSYEKL. The V gene lost 0 bases and the J gene lost 4 bases, with 7 bases spanning the gap. CDR3 bases: TGCGCCAGCAGCCAAGAAGCGGGTTACGAGCAGTACTTC. The encoded protein is CASSQEAGYEQYF.

For the CDR3, the DNA is TGTGCCAGCAGCCCCGGAGCCGGGGAGCTGTTTTTT. As protein: CASSPGAGELFF. V usage is TRBV7-9 and J usage is TRBJ2-2; the D is unclear. V shed 5 bases and J shed 6 bases, with 7 bases lying between them. Germline assignment: CDR1 SEHNR and CDR2 FQNEAQ (reference sequence). The CDR3 totals 12 residues.

V and J are TRBV15 and TRBJ2-7; no definite D call. This CDR3 has 15 amino acids. In germline, CDR1 is LNHNV, CDR2 YYDKDF (reference sequence). V was clipped by 1 base and J by 2 bases, with 12 bases between them. The CDR3 reads CATSRAQEGPYEQYF. The DNA for the CDR3 is TGTGCCACCAGCAGAGCCCAGGAAGGCCCCTACGAGCAGTACTTC.